The entry below describes one T cell receptor (beta chain). Its specific antigen is unknown. No much larger clonotype is one base removed from it; base qualities were not supplied. The CDR3 regions of human TCRbeta chains were analyzed by immunosequencing. Processing in the source paper ran as follows. TCRs in the repertoires were matched against a reference library of SARS-CoV-2-specific TCRs that had been generated with the MIRA antigen-specificity platform. Breadth was defined as the fraction of unique TCRs that were SARS-CoV-2-associated. Depth was defined as the fraction of total T cells that were SARS-CoV-2-associated. Using the MIRA data, each spike-specific TCR was assigned both to the spike region to which the TCR was reactive and to a CD4 or CD8 class. Log10-transformed breadth and depth values were compared by one-way ANOVA with Sidak's multiple comparisons tests. TCRdb provides this immuneACCESS table in a form limited to in-frame rearrangements. Some clones are lacking; in checked studies, under half of them reflect an unresolved V gene, and why the rest are absent is not known. Clone size and V and J calls were adopted from that table, with D and trimming inferred from the DNA. For this sample the table gives 110,000 or so clones, of which roughly 89% were detected only once. Approximately 12% of the sample goes to the ten largest clones.

According to the study, the label for this sample's time point signals: baseline before first vaccination. Samples from vaccinated people were obtained from the UK trials COV001 and COV002, which included a single-blind randomized controlled phase 2/3 trial of AZD1222 (ChAdOx1 nCoV-19) in healthy adults. For TCRbeta chain sequencing, PBMC samples were collected from trial participants at day 0 and at day 28 after the second dose. The CDR3 contains 13 residues, cysteine and phenylalanine counted. Just the 39-base CDR3 DNA is kept, in frame starting at base 1. The CDR1 and CDR2 encoded by the germline V gene are MDHEN and SYDVKM. V and J lose 8 bases and 8 bases, and a span of 15 bases separates them. The data belong to a study of T cell responses to AZD1222 COVID-19 vaccine (dated by TCRdb to 2020 to 2023). Regarding the research as a whole: Because spike-specific TCR depth and breadth did not differ between the two schedules, AZD1222 recipients who got a second dose at roughly 4 weeks were pooled with those who got a second dose at roughly 12 weeks. A total of 233 trial participants underwent TCR sequencing, of whom nearly 210 had received two doses of AZD1222 and 26 had received two doses of the MenACWY control vaccine. Enrollment into the trials was organized by age into subgroups of 18-55, 56-69 and 70-plus years, and those subgroups contained about 150, 27 and 61 TCR-sequenced participants, respectively.

What the work shows at the level of the full study, not this receptor alone: The 56-69-year group was small, and its depth increase did not reach significance, likely because of low power. No day 14 peak-response samples were available, so repertoires were characterized only after the peak T cell response. The whole spike protein was spanned by vaccine-associated CD4 TCRs, and dominant responses were seen in regions 160-218 and 743-854. After two AZD1222 doses, spike-specific TCR breadth and depth were significantly higher than at day 0 and than in MenACWY recipients. Epitopes outside the regions mutated in the B.1.351 and B.1.1.7 variants were reportedly recognized by nearly half of the unique spike-specific TCRs. Participants were mostly white British and included more females than males, and it was suggested by the authors that clonal diversity may have been underestimated. Conclusions about previously exposed vaccinees are limited because only a handful of AZD1222 recipients were SARS-CoV-2 seropositive at baseline.

The chain is encoded by TRBV28 joined to TRBJ1-4; the D gene is possibly TRBD1, with 6 bases matching. The receptor was isolated from an adult in good health. Source: peripheral blood, taken on day 0 of AZD1222 vaccination. CDR3 loop: CASSRGGDEKLFF. Read as DNA, the sequence is TGTGCCAGCTCGAGGGGGGGGGACGAAAAACTGTTTTTT.